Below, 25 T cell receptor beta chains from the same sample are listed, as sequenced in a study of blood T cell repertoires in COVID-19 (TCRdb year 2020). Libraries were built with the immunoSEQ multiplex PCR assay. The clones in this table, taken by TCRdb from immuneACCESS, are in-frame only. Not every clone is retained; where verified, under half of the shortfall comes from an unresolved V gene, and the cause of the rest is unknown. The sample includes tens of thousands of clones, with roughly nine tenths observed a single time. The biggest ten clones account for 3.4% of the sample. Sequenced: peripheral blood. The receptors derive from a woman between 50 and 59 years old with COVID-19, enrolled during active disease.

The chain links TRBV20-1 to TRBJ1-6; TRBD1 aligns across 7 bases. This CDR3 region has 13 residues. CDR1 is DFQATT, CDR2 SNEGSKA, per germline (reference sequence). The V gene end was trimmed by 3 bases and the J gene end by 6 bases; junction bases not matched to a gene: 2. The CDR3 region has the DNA TGCAGTGCTAGTGGGACAGCTAATTCACCCCTCCACTTT. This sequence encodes CSASGTANSPLHF.

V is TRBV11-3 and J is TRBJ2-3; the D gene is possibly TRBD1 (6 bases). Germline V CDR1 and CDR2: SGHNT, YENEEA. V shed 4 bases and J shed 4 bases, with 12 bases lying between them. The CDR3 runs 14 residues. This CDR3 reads CASSSRDMADTQYF. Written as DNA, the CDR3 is TGTGCCAGCAGCTCCAGGGACATGGCAGATACGCAGTATTTT.

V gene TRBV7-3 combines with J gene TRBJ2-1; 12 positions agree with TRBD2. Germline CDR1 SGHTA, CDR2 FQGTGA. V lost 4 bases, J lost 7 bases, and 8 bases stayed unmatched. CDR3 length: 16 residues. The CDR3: CASSSSLAGGRNEQFF. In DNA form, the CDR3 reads TGTGCCAGCAGCTCTAGTCTAGCGGGAGGGAGGAATGAGCAGTTCTTC.

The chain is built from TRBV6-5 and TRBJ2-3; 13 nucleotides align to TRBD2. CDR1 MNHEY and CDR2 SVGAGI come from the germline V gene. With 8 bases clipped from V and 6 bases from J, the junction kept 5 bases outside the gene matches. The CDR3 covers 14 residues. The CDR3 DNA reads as TGTGCCAGCCCCAGGACTAGCGGGAGTGATACGCAGTATTTT. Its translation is CASPRTSGSDTQYF.

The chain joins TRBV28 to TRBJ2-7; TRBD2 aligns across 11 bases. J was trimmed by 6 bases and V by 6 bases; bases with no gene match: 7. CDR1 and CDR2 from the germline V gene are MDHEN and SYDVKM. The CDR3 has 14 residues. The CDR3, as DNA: TGTGCCAGCAGCCCTATAGCGGGGGGGAGCGAGCAGTACTTC. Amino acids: CASSPIAGGSEQYF.

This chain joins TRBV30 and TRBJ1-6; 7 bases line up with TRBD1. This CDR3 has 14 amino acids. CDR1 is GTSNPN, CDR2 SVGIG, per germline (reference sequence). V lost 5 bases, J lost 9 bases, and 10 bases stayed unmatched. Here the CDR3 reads CAWRFLTGSSPLHF. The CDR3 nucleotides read TGTGCCTGGCGATTCCTGACAGGGAGTTCACCCCTCCACTTT.

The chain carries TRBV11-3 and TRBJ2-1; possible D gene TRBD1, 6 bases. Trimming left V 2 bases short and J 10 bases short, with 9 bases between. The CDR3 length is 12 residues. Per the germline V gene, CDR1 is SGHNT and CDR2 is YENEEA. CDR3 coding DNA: TGTGCCAGCAGCTTACAGGGGCACGAGCAGTTCTTC. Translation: CASSLQGHEQFF.

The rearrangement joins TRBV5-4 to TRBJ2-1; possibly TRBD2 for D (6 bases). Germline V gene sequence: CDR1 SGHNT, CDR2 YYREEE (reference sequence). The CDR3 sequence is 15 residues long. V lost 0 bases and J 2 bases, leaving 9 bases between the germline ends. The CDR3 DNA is TGTGCCAGCAGCTTGGGAGTAGCGGCCTACAATGAGCAGTTCTTC. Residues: CASSLGVAAYNEQFF.

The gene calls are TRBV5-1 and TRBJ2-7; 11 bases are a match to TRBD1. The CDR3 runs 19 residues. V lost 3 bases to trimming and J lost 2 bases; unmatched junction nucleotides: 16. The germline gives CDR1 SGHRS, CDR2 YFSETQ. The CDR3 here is CASSWRPRTGGKSPYEQYF. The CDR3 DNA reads TGCGCCAGCAGCTGGAGACCTAGGACAGGGGGCAAATCCCCCTACGAGCAGTACTTC.

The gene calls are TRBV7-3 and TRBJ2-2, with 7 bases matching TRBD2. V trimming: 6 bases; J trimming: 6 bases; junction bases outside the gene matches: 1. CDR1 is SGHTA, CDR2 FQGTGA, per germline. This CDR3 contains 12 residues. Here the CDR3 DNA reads TGTGCCAGCAGGAGCGGGGCCGGGGAGCTGTTTTTT. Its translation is CASRSGAGELFF.

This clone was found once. The CDR3 loop is CAITGQSTDTQYF. CDR3 sequence (DNA): TGTGCCATCACGGGACAGAGCACAGATACGCAGTATTTT. The chain uses TRBV10-3 and TRBJ2-3, with 7 bases aligning to TRBD1. The CDR3 length is 13 residues. Trimming took 7 bases from V and 0 from J; bases not matched to a gene: 1. Germline V gives CDR1 ENHRY, CDR2 SYGVKD.

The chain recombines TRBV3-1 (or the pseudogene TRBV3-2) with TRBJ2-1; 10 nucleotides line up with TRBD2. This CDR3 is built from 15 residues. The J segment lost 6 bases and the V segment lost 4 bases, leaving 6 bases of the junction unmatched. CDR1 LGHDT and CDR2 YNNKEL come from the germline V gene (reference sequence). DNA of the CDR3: TGTGCCAGCAGCCGCCTAGCGGGAGTCCCCAATGAGCAGTTCTTC. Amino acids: CASSRLAGVPNEQFF.

The DNA for the CDR3 is TGTGCCAGCTCACCACGGGGGACAGGTGATTCACCCCTCCACTTT. It yields the protein CASSPRGTGDSPLHF. This chain joins TRBV18 and TRBJ1-6; TRBD1 agrees at 8 bases. The germline V gene has CDR1 KGHSH and CDR2 LQKENI. CDR3 length: 15 amino acids. The ends lost 1 base at V and 8 bases at J; junction bases unmatched: 4.

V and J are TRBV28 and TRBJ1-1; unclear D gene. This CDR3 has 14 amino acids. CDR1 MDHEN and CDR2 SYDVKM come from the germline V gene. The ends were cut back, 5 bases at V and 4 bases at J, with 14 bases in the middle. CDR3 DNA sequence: TGTGCCAGCAGTGAAAATATAGGAGGCACTGAAGCTTTCTTT. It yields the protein CASSENIGGTEAFF.

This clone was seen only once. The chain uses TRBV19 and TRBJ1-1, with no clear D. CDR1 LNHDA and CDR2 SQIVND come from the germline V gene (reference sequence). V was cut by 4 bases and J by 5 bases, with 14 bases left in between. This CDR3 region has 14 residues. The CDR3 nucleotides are TGTGCCAGTAGTACCGGAGGCCTGGGAACTGAAGCTTTCTTT. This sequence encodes CASSTGGLGTEAFF. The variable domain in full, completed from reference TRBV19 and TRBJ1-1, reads DGGITQSPKYLFRKEGQNVTLSCEQNLNHDAMYWYRQDPGQGLRLIYYSQIVNDFQKGDIAEGYSVSREKKESFPLTVTSAQKNPTAFYLCASSTGGLGTEAFFGQGTRLTVV.

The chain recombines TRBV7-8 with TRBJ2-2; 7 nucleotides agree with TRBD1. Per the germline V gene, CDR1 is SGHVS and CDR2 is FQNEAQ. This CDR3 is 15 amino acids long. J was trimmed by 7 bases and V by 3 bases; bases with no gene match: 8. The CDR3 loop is CASSFDRAGIGELFF. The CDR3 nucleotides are TGTGCCAGCAGCTTTGACAGGGCCGGGATCGGGGAGCTGTTTTTT.

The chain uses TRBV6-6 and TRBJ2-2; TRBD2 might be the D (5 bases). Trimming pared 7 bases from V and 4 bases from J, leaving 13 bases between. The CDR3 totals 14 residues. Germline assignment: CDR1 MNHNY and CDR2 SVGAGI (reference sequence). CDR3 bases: TGTGCCAGCATCGAGGGCAGACCCACCGGGGAGCTGTTTTTT. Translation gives CASIEGRPTGELFF.

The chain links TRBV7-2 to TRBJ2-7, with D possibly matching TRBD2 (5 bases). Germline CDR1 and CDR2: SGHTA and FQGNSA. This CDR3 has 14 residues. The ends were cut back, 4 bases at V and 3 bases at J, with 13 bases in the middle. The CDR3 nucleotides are TGTGCCAGCAGCTCCGTAGGGAGTTTCTACGAGCAGTACTTC. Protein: CASSSVGSFYEQYF.

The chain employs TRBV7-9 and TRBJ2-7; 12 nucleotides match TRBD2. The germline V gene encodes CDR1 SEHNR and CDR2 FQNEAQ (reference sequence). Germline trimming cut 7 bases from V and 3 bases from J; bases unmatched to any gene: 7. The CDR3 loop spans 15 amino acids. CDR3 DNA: TGTGCCAGCACCCCACTAGCGGGAGGCTTCTACGAGCAGTACTTC. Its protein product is CASTPLAGGFYEQYF.

The CDR3: CATRTGDWVCEQYF. Written as DNA, the CDR3 is TGTGCCACCCGCACAGGAGACTGGGTCTGCGAGCAGTACTTC. The chain employs TRBV27 and TRBJ2-7; maybe TRBD1 (5 bases). Per the germline V gene, CDR1 is MNHEY and CDR2 is SMNVEV (reference sequence). Trimming removed 10 bases at V and 6 bases at J, with 22 bases between. The length of the CDR3 is 14 residues.

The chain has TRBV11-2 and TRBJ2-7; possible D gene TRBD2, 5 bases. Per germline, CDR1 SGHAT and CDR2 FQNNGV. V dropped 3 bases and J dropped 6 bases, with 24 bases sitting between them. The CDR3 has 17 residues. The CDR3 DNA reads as TGTGCCAGCAGCTTGTTCTCATCGACTGGCTCTACTAGCGAGCAGTACTTC. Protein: CASSLFSSTGSTSEQYF.

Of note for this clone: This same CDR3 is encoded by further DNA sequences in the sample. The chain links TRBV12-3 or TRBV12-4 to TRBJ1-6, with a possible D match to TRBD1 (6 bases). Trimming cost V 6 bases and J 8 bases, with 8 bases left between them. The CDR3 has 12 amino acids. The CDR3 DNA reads TGTGCCAGCAGGACAGGTTATTCACCCCTCCACTTT. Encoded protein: CASRTGYSPLHF.

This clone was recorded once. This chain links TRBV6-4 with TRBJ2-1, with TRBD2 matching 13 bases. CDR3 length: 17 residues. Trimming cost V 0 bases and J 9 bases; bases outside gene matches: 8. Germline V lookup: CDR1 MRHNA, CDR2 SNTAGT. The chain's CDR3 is CASSDSKGLAGVSEQFF. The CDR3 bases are TGTGCCAGCAGTGACTCGAAAGGACTAGCGGGAGTTAGTGAGCAGTTCTTC.

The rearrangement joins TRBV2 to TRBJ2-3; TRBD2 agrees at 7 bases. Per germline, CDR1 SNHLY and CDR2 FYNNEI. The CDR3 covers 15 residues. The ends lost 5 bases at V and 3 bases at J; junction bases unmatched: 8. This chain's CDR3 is CASSLRLAETDTQYF. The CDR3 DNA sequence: TGTGCCAGCAGTCTCCGACTAGCAGAGACAGATACGCAGTATTTT.

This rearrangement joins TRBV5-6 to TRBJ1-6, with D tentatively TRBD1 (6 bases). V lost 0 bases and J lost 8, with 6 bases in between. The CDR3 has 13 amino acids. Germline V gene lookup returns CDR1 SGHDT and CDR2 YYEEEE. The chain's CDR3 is CASSLAGDSPLHF. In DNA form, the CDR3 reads TGTGCCAGCAGCTTGGCAGGGGATTCACCCCTCCACTTT.